Listed below are T cell receptor beta chains from one sample, sequenced in a study of spatial heterogeneity in lung cancer. TCRdb used MiXCR to reprocess the 5' RACE reads, holding one entry per CDR3 protein. The sample contains some 23,000 distinct CDR3 sequences, about 7.6% of which appear only once. The sample consisted of PBMCs, taken at surgery. These TCRs come from a male donor with early-stage non-small cell lung cancer. CDR3s include the opening cysteine and the closing phenylalanine or tryptophan. The order of the fields is J gene, clone size, V gene, CDR3 protein. Some rows have no size entry. The others give once, few or many, or a class for an expanded clone.

j_gene: TRBJ1-1
abundance: few
v_gene: TRBV13
CDR3aa: CASSLVGRHTEAFF

j_gene: TRBJ1-1
abundance: few
v_gene: TRBV7-9
CDR3aa: CASSLMENTEAFF

j_gene: TRBJ2-2
abundance: -
v_gene: TRBV12-3/TRBV12-4
CDR3aa: CASRPGLNTGELFF

j_gene: TRBJ2-1
abundance: many
v_gene: TRBV5-1
CDR3aa: CASKPRERLSNEQFF

j_gene: TRBJ2-7
abundance: few
v_gene: TRBV28
CDR3aa: CASRGNRDEQYF

j_gene: TRBJ2-1
abundance: many
v_gene: TRBV28
CDR3aa: CASSLYGQGVYEQFF

j_gene: TRBJ1-2
abundance: -
v_gene: TRBV27
CDR3aa: CASSPGTGRLYGYTF

j_gene: TRBJ2-5
abundance: few
v_gene: TRBV5-1
CDR3aa: CASSFGTSSETQYF

j_gene: TRBJ2-1
abundance: many
v_gene: TRBV20-1
CDR3aa: CSAGRPGDEQFF

j_gene: TRBJ2-7
abundance: many
v_gene: TRBV7-3
CDR3aa: CASSLVSGSGKQYF

j_gene: TRBJ2-7
abundance: many
v_gene: TRBV9
CDR3aa: CASSVAGGGVYEQYF